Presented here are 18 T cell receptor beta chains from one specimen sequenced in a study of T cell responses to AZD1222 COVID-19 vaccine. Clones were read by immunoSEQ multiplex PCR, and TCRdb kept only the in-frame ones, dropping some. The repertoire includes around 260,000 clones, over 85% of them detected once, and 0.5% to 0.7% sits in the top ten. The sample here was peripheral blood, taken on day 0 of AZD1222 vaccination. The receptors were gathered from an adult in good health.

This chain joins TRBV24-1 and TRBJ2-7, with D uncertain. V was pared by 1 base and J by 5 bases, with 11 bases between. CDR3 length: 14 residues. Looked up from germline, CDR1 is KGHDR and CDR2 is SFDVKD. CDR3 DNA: TGTGCCACCAGTGATTTTGAAGGGCGAGACGAGCAGTACTTC. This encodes CATSDFEGRDEQYF.

The CDR3 sequence is CSASRGAGYTF. For the CDR3, the DNA is TGCAGTGCTAGTAGGGGAGCGGGCTACACCTTC. The chain links TRBV20-1 to TRBJ1-2; possible D gene TRBD1, 5 bases. The V gene's germline CDR1 is DFQATT and CDR2 SNEGSKA (reference sequence). The V gene lost 3 bases and the J gene lost 8 bases, with 10 bases spanning the gap. CDR3 length: 11 residues.

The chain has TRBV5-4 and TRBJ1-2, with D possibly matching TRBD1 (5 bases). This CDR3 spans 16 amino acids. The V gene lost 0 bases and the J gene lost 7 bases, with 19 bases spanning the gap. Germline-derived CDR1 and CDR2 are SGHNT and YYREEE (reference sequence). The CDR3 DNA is TGTGCCAGCAGCTTGGAGTTAGGGCAGGGAGAAGGTGGCTACACCTTC. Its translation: CASSLELGQGEGGYTF.

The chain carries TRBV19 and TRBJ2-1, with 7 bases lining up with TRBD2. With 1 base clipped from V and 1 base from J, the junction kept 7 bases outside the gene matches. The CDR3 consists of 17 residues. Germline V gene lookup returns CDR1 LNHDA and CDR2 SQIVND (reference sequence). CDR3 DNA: TGTGCCAGTAGTATAGTGAGCGGGATGGGTTCCTACAATGAGCAGTTCTTC. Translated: CASSIVSGMGSYNEQFF.

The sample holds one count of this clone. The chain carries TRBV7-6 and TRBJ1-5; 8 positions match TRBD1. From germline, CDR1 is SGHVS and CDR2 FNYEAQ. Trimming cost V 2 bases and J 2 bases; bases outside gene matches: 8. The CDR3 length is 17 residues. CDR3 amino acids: CASSLQGQAEGNQPQHF. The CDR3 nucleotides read TGTGCCAGCAGCTTACAGGGACAGGCGGAGGGCAATCAGCCCCAGCATTTT.

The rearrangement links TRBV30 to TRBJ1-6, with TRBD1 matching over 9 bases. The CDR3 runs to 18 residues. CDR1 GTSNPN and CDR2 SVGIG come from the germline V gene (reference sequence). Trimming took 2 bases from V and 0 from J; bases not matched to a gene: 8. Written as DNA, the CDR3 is TGTGCCTGGAGTAACGGACAGGGGAGATCCTCCTATAATTCACCCCTCCACTTT. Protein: CAWSNGQGRSSYNSPLHF.

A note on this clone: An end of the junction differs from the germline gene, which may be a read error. CDR3 sequence: CASSEGTYYGYTF. CDR3 sequence (DNA): TGTGCCAGCAGCGAAGGGACATACTATGGCTACACCTTC. This rearrangement joins TRBV6-1 to TRBJ1-2, with D perhaps matching TRBD1 (6 bases). The CDR3 spans 13 residues. The germline V gene has CDR1 MNHNS and CDR2 SASEGT.

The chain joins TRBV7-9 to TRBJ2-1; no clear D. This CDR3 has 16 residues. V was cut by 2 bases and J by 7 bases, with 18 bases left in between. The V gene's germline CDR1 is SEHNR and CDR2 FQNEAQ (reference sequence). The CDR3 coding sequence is TGTGCCAGCAGCTTACAGCTAGTTGGGGTCTGGAATGAGCAGTTCTTC. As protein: CASSLQLVGVWNEQFF.

CDR3 DNA: TGTGCCAGCAGCCCCGGGATTACCTACGAGCAGTACTTC. Amino acid sequence: CASSPGITYEQYF. The chain joins TRBV7-3 to TRBJ2-7; the D gene is possibly TRBD2 (5 bases). This CDR3 contains 13 residues. V lost 5 bases and J lost 2, with 10 bases in between. Germline-derived CDR1 and CDR2 are SGHTA and FQGTGA.

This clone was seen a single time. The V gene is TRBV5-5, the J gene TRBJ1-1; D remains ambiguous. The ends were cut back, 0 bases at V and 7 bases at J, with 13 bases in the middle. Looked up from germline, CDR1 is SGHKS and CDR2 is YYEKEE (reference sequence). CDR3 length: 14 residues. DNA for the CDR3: TGTGCCAGCAGCTTGGTCGGAGGTGGTATTGAAGCTTTCTTT. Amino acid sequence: CASSLVGGGIEAFF.

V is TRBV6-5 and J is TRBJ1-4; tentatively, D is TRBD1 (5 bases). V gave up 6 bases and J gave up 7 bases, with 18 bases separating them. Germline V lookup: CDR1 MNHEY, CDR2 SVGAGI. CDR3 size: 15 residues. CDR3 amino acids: CASSLHRPHVEKLFF. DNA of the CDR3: TGTGCCAGCAGCTTACACAGGCCCCACGTTGAAAAACTGTTTTTT.

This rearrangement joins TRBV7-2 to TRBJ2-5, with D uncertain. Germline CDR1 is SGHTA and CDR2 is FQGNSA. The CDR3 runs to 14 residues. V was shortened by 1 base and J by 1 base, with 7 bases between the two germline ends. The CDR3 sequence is CASSLEAIQETQYF. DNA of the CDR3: TGTGCCAGCAGCTTAGAAGCAATCCAAGAGACCCAGTACTTC.

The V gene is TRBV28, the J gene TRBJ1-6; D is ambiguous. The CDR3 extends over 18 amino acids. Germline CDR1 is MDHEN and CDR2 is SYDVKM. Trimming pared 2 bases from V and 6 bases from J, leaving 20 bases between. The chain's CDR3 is CASSLGIGSRLGNSPLHF. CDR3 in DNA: TGTGCCAGCAGTTTAGGGATAGGGAGCAGGTTAGGTAATTCACCCCTCCACTTT.

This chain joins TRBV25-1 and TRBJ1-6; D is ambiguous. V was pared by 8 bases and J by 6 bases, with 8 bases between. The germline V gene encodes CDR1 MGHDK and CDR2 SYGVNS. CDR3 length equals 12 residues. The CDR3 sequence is CASGFFNSPLHF. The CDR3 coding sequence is TGTGCCAGCGGCTTTTTTAATTCACCCCTCCACTTT. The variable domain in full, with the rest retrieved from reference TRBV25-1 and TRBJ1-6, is EADIYQTPRYLVIGTGKKITLECSQTMGHDKMYWYQQDPGMELHLIHYSYGVNSTEKGDLSSESTVSRIRTEHFPLTLESARPSHTSQYLCASGFFNSPLHFGNGTRLTVT.

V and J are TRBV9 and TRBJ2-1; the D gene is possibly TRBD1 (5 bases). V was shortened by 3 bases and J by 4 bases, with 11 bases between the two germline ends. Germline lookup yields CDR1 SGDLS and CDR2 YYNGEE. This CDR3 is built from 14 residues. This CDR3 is CASSDGPGYNEQFF. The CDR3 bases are TGTGCCAGCAGCGACGGGCCAGGGTACAATGAGCAGTTCTTC.

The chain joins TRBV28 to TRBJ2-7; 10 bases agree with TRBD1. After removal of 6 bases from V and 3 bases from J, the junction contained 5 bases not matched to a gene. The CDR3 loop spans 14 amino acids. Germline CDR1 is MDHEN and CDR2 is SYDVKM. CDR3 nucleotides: TGTGCCAGCAGGCTCGACAGGGGGCACTACGAGCAGTACTTC. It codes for CASRLDRGHYEQYF.

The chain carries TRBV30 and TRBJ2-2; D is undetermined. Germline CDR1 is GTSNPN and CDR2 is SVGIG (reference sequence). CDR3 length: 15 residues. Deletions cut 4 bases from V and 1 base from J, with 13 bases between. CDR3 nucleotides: TGTGCCTGGACCTCTTTGGCTGTGAACACCGGGGAGCTGTTTTTT. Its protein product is CAWTSLAVNTGELFF.

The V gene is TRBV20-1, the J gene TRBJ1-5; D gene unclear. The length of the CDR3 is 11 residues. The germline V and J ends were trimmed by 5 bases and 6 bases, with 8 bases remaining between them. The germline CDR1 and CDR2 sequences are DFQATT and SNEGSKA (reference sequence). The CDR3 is CSAPPSQPQHF. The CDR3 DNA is TGCAGTGCTCCCCCTTCTCAGCCCCAGCATTTT.